These 20 T cell receptor beta chains share one sample of origin, sequenced in a study of regulatory T cells in long-lasting Graves disease. HTBI primers from iRepertoire and Arm-PCR of CDR3 regions yielded the TCR beta libraries. TCRdb recomputed calls from the multiplex PCR reads with MiXCR, one row per CDR3 protein. The table has 200,000 to 250,000 distinct CDR3 sequences, 15% to 20% seen once; the top ten hold about 12%. Time point specified: newly diagnosed GD, antithyroid drugs for less than 3 months. The TCR library used RNA extracted from PBMCs. Another study also made use of these data, one on T cells in Graves' hyperthyroidism and ophthalmopathy.

Material: peripheral blood mononuclear cells (PBMCs), obtained at new diagnosis, from a patient treated with antithyroid drugs. These receptors were taken from a woman in her twenties or thirties with Graves disease.

This clonotype was seen at least ten times. As DNA, the CDR3 is TGTGCCAGCAGCCAACAACGGACAGGGAATCGCGAGCAGTACTTC. Amino acids: CASSQQRTGNREQYF. The genes are TRBV3-1 and TRBJ2-7; 8 nucleotides agree with TRBD1. The V gene's germline CDR1 is LGHDT and CDR2 YNNKEL (reference sequence). The V segment lost 2 bases and the J segment 6 bases; nucleotides outside the gene matches: 9. This CDR3 contains 15 residues.

This clonotype was seen a handful of times. This chain joins TRBV4-1 and TRBJ1-1, with a tentative D call TRBD1 (6 bases). The CDR3 contains 18 residues. Germline V gene sequence: CDR1 MGHRA, CDR2 YSYEKL. Trimming cost V 2 bases and J 0 bases, with 19 bases left between them. DNA of the CDR3: TGCGCCAGCAGCCAATACGCGGGACAAGGATACATGAACACTGAAGCTTTCTTT. Its protein is CASSQYAGQGYMNTEAFF.

This clonotype was seen at least ten times. The J gene is TRBJ1-1, the V gene TRBV9; a possible D gene is TRBD1 (5 bases). Trimming removed 2 bases at V and 2 bases at J, with 7 bases between. This CDR3 comprises 13 residues. Germline loops: CDR1 SGDLS, CDR2 YYNGEE. For the CDR3, the DNA is TGTGCCAGCAGCGTTGACAGTAACACTGAAGCTTTCTTT. It encodes CASSVDSNTEAFF.

At least ten counts were recorded for this clonotype. This chain's CDR3 is CASSLLAGNNEQFF. CDR3 DNA sequence: TGTGCCAGCAGCTTACTAGCGGGAAATAATGAGCAGTTCTTC. The chain recombines TRBV7-2 with TRBJ2-1, with 9 bases identical to TRBD2. Germline V gene data show CDR1 as SGHTA and CDR2 as FQGNSA. This CDR3 contains 14 residues. V was clipped by 2 bases and J by 7 bases; unmatched bases: 3.

This clonotype was recorded many times. The junction and the germline gene differ at one end; a read error may be behind it. This rearrangement joins TRBV11-2 to TRBJ2-7; weak D call: TRBD1 (5 bases). The CDR3 is made up of 14 amino acids. CDR1 SGHAT and CDR2 FQNNGV come from the germline V gene. In DNA, the CDR3 is TGTGCTAGCAGCTTAACCGACAGCTCCTACGAGCAGTACTTC. Translating it yields CASSLTDSSYEQYF.

This chain links TRBV12-3 or TRBV12-4 with TRBJ2-2; 12 nucleotides align to TRBD2. Germline trimming cut 7 bases from V and 1 base from J; bases unmatched to any gene: 4. CDR3 size: 16 residues. CDR3 bases: TGTGCCAGCACCCTGACTAGCGGGGGGAACACCGGGGAGCTGTTTTTT. This encodes CASTLTSGGNTGELFF.

Remarks on this clonotype: This likely stems from a read error, as it lies one base from a far larger clone. It is likely a read error, because the conserved phenylalanine at the end of the CDR3 is missing. The chain couples TRBV27 to TRBJ2-4, with 9 nucleotides matching TRBD2. In germline, CDR1 is MNHEY, CDR2 SMNVEV (reference sequence). V lost 2 bases and J lost 2; bases outside the gene matches: 22. CDR3 size: 22 residues. CDR3 coding DNA: TGTGCCAGCAGTTTAGACCTTCGGTGGCCAGCGGGGGGCCCCGAACCCAAAAACATTCAGTACGTC. Its translation: CASSLDLRWPAGGPEPKNIQYV.

The table lists this clonotype with a few counts. The rearrangement joins TRBV19 to TRBJ2-7, with D possibly being TRBD2 (6 bases). Trimming removed 5 bases at V and 7 bases at J, with 18 bases between. The germline V gene has CDR1 LNHDA and CDR2 SQIVND (reference sequence). The CDR3 sequence is 14 residues long. The CDR3 is CASSPLGGSREQYF. CDR3 nucleotide sequence: TGTGCCAGTAGTCCATTAGGAGGGTCCCGTGAGCAGTACTTC. The variable domain in full, completed from reference TRBV19 and TRBJ2-7, reads DGGITQSPKYLFRKEGQNVTLSCEQNLNHDAMYWYRQDPGQGLRLIYYSQIVNDFQKGDIAEGYSVSREKKESFPLTVTSAQKNPTAFYLCASSPLGGSREQYFGPGTRLTVT.

This clonotype has a handful of counts. V usage is TRBV20-1 and J usage is TRBJ2-7, with D perhaps matching TRBD1 (6 bases). CDR3 length: 15 amino acids. The V end was cut by 5 bases, the J end by 2 bases, with 19 bases between. Germline V CDR1 and CDR2: DFQATT, SNEGSKA (reference sequence). This CDR3 reads CSAQTIQGWTYEQYF. The CDR3 nucleotides read TGCAGTGCTCAAACCATACAGGGCTGGACCTACGAGCAGTACTTC.

The table lists this clonotype with many counts. The chain couples TRBV5-6 to TRBJ1-2; TRBD1 agrees at 8 bases. CDR1 is SGHDT, CDR2 YYEEEE, per germline. The V gene end was trimmed by 2 bases and the J gene end by 6 bases; junction bases not matched to a gene: 12. CDR3 size: 16 residues. For the CDR3, the DNA is TGTGCCAGCAGCTTCCCAACAGGGGGAAGGGGGCATGGCTACACCTTC. Translating gives CASSFPTGGRGHGYTF.

This clonotype was detected only a few times. The chain recombines TRBV7-9 with TRBJ2-3; 13 bases align to TRBD2. The CDR3 extends over 17 amino acids. The junction had 6 bases not matched to a gene; V was cut back by 0 bases and J by 6 bases. Germline V gene data show CDR1 as SEHNR and CDR2 as FQNEAQ (reference sequence). The CDR3 coding sequence is TGTGCCAGCAGCTTAGCTGGACTAGCGGGAGCCCGCGATACGCAGTATTTT. Translating gives CASSLAGLAGARDTQYF.

This clonotype was picked up many times. The rearrangement uses TRBV20-1 and TRBJ1-6; a weak D match, TRBD1 (5 bases). CDR1 and CDR2 from the germline V gene are DFQATT and SNEGSKA (reference sequence). This CDR3 contains 12 residues. Trimming removed 5 bases from V and 7 bases from J, with 9 bases in between. CDR3 region: CSAGTSNSPLHF. The CDR3 region has the DNA TGCAGTGCTGGGACCTCAAATTCACCCCTCCACTTT.

This clonotype was found many times. The V gene is TRBV7-9, the J gene TRBJ1-4; D unclear. The germline CDR1 and CDR2 sequences are SEHNR and FQNEAQ (reference sequence). The CDR3 covers 14 residues. V was cut by 5 bases and J by 13 bases, with 20 bases left in between. CDR3 region: CASSLRYPNEGLFF. CDR3 in DNA: TGTGCCAGCAGCCTACGTTACCCGAACGAGGGACTGTTTTTT.

This clonotype was observed many times. The chain joins TRBV7-2 to TRBJ2-2; 7 bases align to TRBD2. V was pared by 4 bases and J by 1 base, with 6 bases of the junction left unmatched. Germline CDR1 is SGHTA and CDR2 is FQGNSA. The CDR3 is 16 amino acids. In DNA form, the CDR3 reads TGTGCCAGCAGCTACCCCTCGGGGGGGAACACCGGGGAGCTGTTTTTT. It codes for CASSYPSGGNTGELFF.

This clonotype was observed a handful of times. This probably arose from a read error, given a far larger clone one base away. This sequence joins TRBV10-3 and TRBJ1-2, with 12 nucleotides matching TRBD1. Trimming at V came to 3 bases and at J to 7 bases, leaving 6 bases not matched to a gene. Per germline, CDR1 ENHRY and CDR2 SYGVKD. This CDR3 spans 15 amino acids. The CDR3: CAISEWDRGQGGYTF. CDR3 DNA sequence: TGTGCCATCAGTGAATGGGACAGGGGGCAGGGTGGCTACACCTTC.

As concerns this clonotype: Being one base from a much bigger clone, this may be a read error. This chain links TRBV6-2 or TRBV6-3 with TRBJ2-7, with TRBD1 as a possible D gene (6 bases). Germline CDR1 is MNHEY and CDR2 is SVGEGT. The CDR3 sequence is 15 residues long. In DNA form, the CDR3 reads TGTGTCAGCAGCGTAGTCCTGCAGGGGACCTACGAGCAGTACTTC. Translation gives CVSSVVLQGTYEQYF.

This clonotype was recorded many times. The V and J genes are TRBV30 and TRBJ2-7; D call uncertain. V dropped 2 bases and J dropped 0 bases, with 17 bases sitting between them. Germline CDR1 GTSNPN, CDR2 SVGIG (reference sequence). CDR3 size: 16 residues. DNA of the CDR3: TGTGCCTGGAGTAGTAAAAAGGCCCAGTTCTCCTACGAGCAGTACTTC. Translation: CAWSSKKAQFSYEQYF.

This clonotype was recorded at least ten times. The V gene is TRBV28, the J gene TRBJ2-7, with D possibly being TRBD2 (7 bases). CDR3 size: 13 residues. The germline gives CDR1 MDHEN, CDR2 SYDVKM. Trimming shortened V by 3 bases and J by 4 bases, and 10 bases separated the two germline ends. In DNA form, the CDR3 reads TGTGCCAGCAGTTTGGCGGGGGCGTACGAGCAGTACTTC. This translates into CASSLAGAYEQYF.

V gene TRBV20-1 combines with J gene TRBJ2-7; 7 positions agree with TRBD2. Germline CDR1 is DFQATT and CDR2 is SNEGSKA (reference sequence). After removal of 0 bases from V and 2 bases from J, the junction contained 13 bases not matched to a gene. CDR3 length equals 17 residues. For the CDR3, the DNA is TGCAGTGCTAGAGATTGGGGAGGGGCGGGGCGGGCCTACGAGCAGTACTTC. Encoded protein: CSARDWGGAGRAYEQYF.

This clonotype was detected ten times or more. The chain carries TRBV6-2 or TRBV6-3 and TRBJ2-1, with TRBD2 matching 7 bases. CDR1 is MNHEY and CDR2 is SVGEGT in the germline V gene. The V gene end was trimmed by 5 bases and the J gene end by 4 bases; junction bases not matched to a gene: 17. The CDR3 is 18 amino acids. Written as DNA, the CDR3 is TGTGCCAGCAGTGAAGCGGGACTTCCATTCAAACTATACAATGAGCAGTTCTTC. This codes for CASSEAGLPFKLYNEQFF.